What follows describes a single T cell receptor beta chain. What this receptor recognizes is not known. No much larger clone is present one base from it, and per-base qualities are unavailable. In total, 600 or so healthy bone marrow donors made up the cohort. At the time of sampling, all cohort members were nominally healthy, though unrecorded immune exposures were likely present. The donor was CMV seronegative and was included in the group of a few hundred seronegative cohort members. Each donor provided a peripheral blood sample, and peripheral blood mononuclear cells were used for TCR beta sequencing. The Qiagen DNeasy Blood Extraction Kit was used to extract genomic DNA from the blood cell samples. The CDR3 covers 14 residues, taking in both the cysteine and the phenylalanine. CDR3 DNA is the only sequence kept; it has 42 bases, read in frame from the first base. CDR1 and CDR2, looked up from the germline V gene, are SQVTM and ANQGSEA. V was cut back by 4 bases and J by 4 bases, leaving a gap of 15 bases between them.

The method behind the library was the immunoSEQ multiplex PCR assay. A mixture of 60 forward primers for TCR Vbeta segments and 13 reverse primers for TCR Jbeta segments was used in the multiplex PCR. Amplification of the CDR3 region of rearranged TCR beta genes was performed with a multiplex PCR assay on genomic DNA. The amplified TCR beta libraries were sequenced on the Illumina HiSeq System as 87-base-pair reads. On the authors' methods: In a later analysis, some 80 million unique TCR beta chains were counted across the approximately 640 repertoires, and roughly 10 million of these chains were shared by at least two donors. Raw reads were error-corrected and collapsed into unique sequences by a nearest-neighbor algorithm in which closely related sequences were merged to remove PCR and sequencing errors. CDR3 sequences were aligned to IMGT reference sequences to assign V, D and J gene segments. For a sequence to be retained, a match of at least six nucleotides was required to both a V gene segment and a J gene segment. A rearrangement counted as productive if the CDR3 had no stop codons and remained in frame with V and J, and every other rearrangement counted as non-productive. CDR3 was defined by IMGT convention, running from the second conserved V-encoded cysteine to the conserved J-encoded phenylalanine. Sequences without an unambiguous match to a single V gene segment were excluded from the earlier analysis of almost 600 of the donors. In an earlier analysis of 450 to 700 of the donors, V segments were called functional above 56.7% productive rearrangements and were called segregating when the between-donor standard deviation exceeded 5%. A statistical classification framework was developed to diagnose cytomegalovirus status using the catalog of TCR beta chain sequences. In a later analysis, V and J genes were assigned by comparing TCR nucleotide sequences against IMGT/GENE-DB human TR gene sequences. In a later analysis, CDR3 sequences and most-parsimonious VDJ recombination scenarios were assigned using the TCRdist pipeline. In a later analysis, every TCR beta chain was defined by the combination of its CDR3 amino acid sequence and its V-gene family, and reads without a unique V-gene family were dropped. To address suspected cross-contamination and a sequencing artifact, a later analysis removed approximately 590 highly shared, low-generation-probability nucleotide sequences. A later analysis calculated a clonal expansion index for each public chain from normalized within-repertoire ranks of inferred template counts. Generation probabilities in a later analysis came from a VDJ recombination model fitted to out-of-frame rearrangements, and those results were checked against IGoR. In a later analysis, hypergeometric tests were used to score TCR-TCR, TCR-HLA and TCR-CMV co-occurrence, with a repertoire-size bias correction applied to TCR pairs. False discovery rates were estimated in a later analysis by permuting HLA or CMV assignments 20 times. In a later analysis, co-occurring TCRs were grouped using DBSCAN, and TCRdist sequence similarity was added for clustering within HLA-allele-positive subsets. Repertoires with fewer than 30,000 or more than 120,000 public chains were left out of co-occurrence clustering, as were about 5 repertoires with anomalous nucleotide sharing. TCRdb retrieved this table from immuneACCESS and kept in-frame rearrangements only. Not all clones are present; in checked studies, unresolved V genes account for under half, and no reason is known for the remainder. V and J calls and clone size are given by that table; D and trimming were obtained from the DNA. The sample data list about 210,000 clones, and about three quarters of these were observed just once. 1.5% to 2% of the sample lies in the top ten.

This entry belongs to a study of cytomegalovirus exposure and HLA in healthy donors (TCRdb year 2017). About the study as a whole: According to an earlier analysis of around 600 of the donors, 150 million to 200 million T cells yielded 117 million unique TCR beta sequences and more than 250 Gb of sequence data. An early release covering roughly 640 HLA-typed donors comprised about 300 gigabases of sequencing data and roughly 86 million unique TCR sequences. Of the 300 to 500 genotyped donors, more than 75% were placed in the genetic ancestry cluster associated with self-reported Caucasian donors. The study aimed to test whether signatures of past pathogen exposure could be identified by cataloging public T cell receptors. The T cell repertoires of some 670 subjects were profiled by immunosequencing and related to cytomegalovirus serostatus. Along with the approximately 700-subject first cohort, a separate validation cohort of approximately 110 different subjects was used. To predict cytomegalovirus infection status, the study combined high-throughput TCR immunosequencing, statistical association of individual TCRs with disease status, and machine learning. A later analysis re-examined previously published TCR beta repertoires from about 700 donors and added high-resolution HLA genotyping to investigate patterns of TCR occurrence. Rather than drawing on any new phenotypic data, the later analysis identified candidate immune exposures from TCR beta sequences and the way those sequences occurred across donors. In an earlier analysis of roughly 540 of the donors, high-throughput TCR beta sequencing was used to judge whether each TCR beta V gene segment behaved as functional or pseudogenic. Donor age, sex, ethnicity and CMV serostatus were compiled alongside the repertoire data. In a later genetic analysis, genome-wide SNP genotypes for about three fifths of the roughly 670 donors were used, and that subset was treated as a discovery cohort. Every repertoire in the discovery cohort had been generated on one and the same sequencing platform. HLA typing included class I and class II loci at four-digit resolution. The number of typed donors differed by locus: about 629-640 for A, B, C, DRB1 and DQB1; about 520 for DQA1; around 610 for DPA1; and roughly 470 for DPB1. Roughly five DR-DQ haplotypes were handled as single units for association and clustering because linkage in the cohort was strong. Among over 350 genotyped donors of the cohort, an average of around 240,000 unique TCR beta nucleotide sequences were sequenced per donor, around a sixth of them non-productive. Study-wide conclusions, independent of this receptor: A further reported finding was that TCR beta sequences accurately predicted the HLA-A and HLA-B alleles for most subjects in the first cohort. In vitro tests confirmed that a few of the cytomegalovirus-associated TCR beta chains recognize cytomegalovirus antigens. When HLA alleles, especially DR and DQ, strongly co-occurred, attributing TCR associations to individual alleles was difficult. In both the original and validation cohorts, the classifier was reported to diagnose cytomegalovirus status with high specificity and sensitivity. Linkage disequilibrium might explain the correlated functional status among segregating V segments, but an unknown experimental factor could not be excluded. In a later analysis, TCR association rates were found to vary across HLA loci, with the most associated TCRs seen for DRB1 alleles and the fewest for HLA-C alleles. Roughly uniform sequencing depth across donors was assumed in presence/absence analyses, although this assumption may not hold. A cluster of highly shared sequence variants was judged likely to represent a technical artifact of the sequencing pipeline. Compared with equally common non-associated chains, HLA-associated TCR beta chains in a later analysis were more clonally expanded and had lower generation probabilities. In a later analysis, several top co-occurrence clusters were reported to appear linked to parvovirus B19, influenza, CMV and Epstein-Barr virus. An association between a missense DCLRE1C variant and V-gene and J-gene trimming of TCR beta chains was found in a later genetic analysis and replicated in an independent cohort. Because counts were too low, fewer than 20 rarely observed V segments, including chromosome 9 orphons, were excluded from the earlier analysis of about 500 of the donors. In an earlier analysis of some 640 of the donors, most TCR beta V segments were observed in productive rearrangements about 87% or about 30% of the time, broadly matching IMGT annotations. Most TCR sequences were seen in very few donors, while some public TCRs were found in many individuals. Most CMV-associated TCR beta chains appeared to be HLA-restricted in a later analysis, and the HLA associations seemed to be driven largely by CMV exposure. This cohort had only TCR beta chains sequenced, and the lack of alpha or paired-chain data limited which features could be detected. According to a later genetic analysis, donors in an Asian-associated ancestry cluster had fewer N-insertions in productive TCRs than the approximately 610-donor mean. The study listed 150 to 200 TCR beta chains as associated with cytomegalovirus. Some IMGT-functional V segments, including TRBV6-2 and TRBV6-3, could not be told apart with the 87-base-pair reads, so those segments were excluded. The only immune exposure information available for the cohort was CMV serostatus. In a later analysis, about 17,000 TCR beta sequences were associated with specific HLA alleles at a false discovery rate of 0.05. Because HLA typing was missing for some donors at each locus, association tests included only the typed subset. According to the authors, the approach could potentially be generalized to other disease states and immunological phenotypes.

The source material was PBMCs. The receptor chain draws on TRBV29-1 and TRBJ2-3; the D segment could be TRBD2, given 6 matching bases. The sequence was collected from a male donor in good health and CMV-seronegative. The bases are TGCAGCGTTGGGGGGGTTGACGGTCCAGATACGCAGTATTTT. It encodes CSVGGVDGPDTQYF.